A selection of T cell receptor beta chains follows, all from one sample in a study of T cells in Graves' hyperthyroidism and ophthalmopathy. A single record per CDR3 protein comes from TCRdb applying MiXCR to the multiplex PCR reads. The sample holds roughly 570,000 distinct CDR3 sequences, around a sixth seen once. The source material was blood. All receptors derive from a woman under 40 with Graves' hyperthyroidism. Each CDR3 is given with its conserved first and last residue. A D gene is named only where the DNA matches it firmly. Clone size is not always given. Where it is, it says once, few, many or a class for expanded clones.

TRBV7-2,-,TRBJ2-3,many,CASSRDRLSTDTQYF,TGTGCCAGCAGCCGGGACCGACTTAGCACAGATACGCAGTATTTT
TRBV12-3/TRBV12-4,-,TRBJ2-3,many,CASSLAPAGTDTQYF,TGTGCCAGCAGTTTAGCGCCGGCGGGGACAGATACGCAGTATTTT
TRBV6-2/TRBV6-3,-,TRBJ2-1,-,CASKYRDPQRDEQFF,TGTGCCAGCAAGTACAGGGACCCCCAGCGGGATGAGCAGTTCTTC
TRBV20-1,TRBD1,TRBJ1-2,many,CSATLTGGGYTF,TGCAGTGCTACACTCACAGGGGGCGGCTACACCTTC
TRBV28,-,TRBJ2-1,few,CASWDPRYYNEQFF,TGTGCCAGCTGGGACCCGAGGTACTACAATGAGCAGTTCTTC
TRBV29-1,-,TRBJ1-2,-,CSVGLARMAGDYNYGYTF,TGCAGCGTTGGGTTGGCTCGTATGGCAGGGGATTATAACTATGGCTACACCTTC
TRBV27,TRBD1,TRBJ1-2,-,CASSPSTTGGWGYTF,TGTGCCAGCAGTCCCAGCACGACAGGGGGCTGGGGCTACACCTTC
TRBV20-1,-,TRBJ1-5,-,CSASGESNQPQHF,TGCAGTGCTAGTGGTGAGAGCAATCAGCCCCAGCATTTT
TRBV11-2,-,TRBJ1-1,many,CASSLVGRVDTEAFF,TGTGCCAGCAGCTTAGTGGGAAGGGTAGATACTGAAGCTTTCTTT
TRBV7-2,TRBD2,TRBJ2-1,many,CASSFVWRTSGRGNEQFF,TGTGCCAGCAGCTTTGTTTGGAGGACTAGCGGGAGGGGGAATGAGCAGTTCTTC
TRBV28,-,TRBJ2-3,many,CASSLRATGPDTQYF,TGTGCCAGCAGCTTACGCGCAACAGGGCCGGATACGCAGTATTTT
TRBV20-1,-,TRBJ1-1,many,CSVPTGVINTEAFF,TGCAGTGTTCCGACAGGAGTAATTAACACTGAAGCTTTCTTT
TRBV7-9,-,TRBJ2-3,many,CASSLVGLLTDTQYF,TGTGCCAGCAGCTTAGTGGGACTGCTCACAGATACGCAGTATTTT
TRBV5-5,TRBD1,TRBJ1-5,few,CASSVGGDRGQPQHF,TGTGCCAGCAGTGTCGGGGGGGACAGGGGCCAGCCCCAGCATTTT
TRBV4-3,-,TRBJ1-4,few,CASSQDGTNEKLFF,TGCGCCAGCAGCCAAGATGGGACTAATGAAAAACTGTTTTTT
TRBV7-9,-,TRBJ2-3,many,CASSLGAGLDTQYF,TGTGCCAGCAGCTTAGGAGCGGGTCTGGATACGCAGTATTTT
TRBV3-1,-,TRBJ1-2,few,CASSQEWGPEISGYTF,TGTGCCAGCAGCCAAGAATGGGGACCTGAAATTTCGGGCTACACCTTC
TRBV7-2,TRBD2,TRBJ2-5,many,CASSLLAGQETQYF,TGTGCCAGCAGCTTACTAGCGGGACAAGAGACCCAGTACTTC
TRBV7-9,-,TRBJ2-2,many,CASSLATGTNTGELFF,TGTGCCAGCAGCTTAGCCACAGGGACTAACACCGGGGAGCTGTTTTTT
TRBV27,-,TRBJ2-3,many,CASSLVTGWGDTQYF,TGTGCCAGCAGTCTCGTGACGGGATGGGGAGATACGCAGTATTTT
TRBV5-1,-,TRBJ2-5,-,CASSPGRGPGQETQYF,TGCGCCAGCAGCCCGGGACGCGGGCCAGGACAAGAGACCCAGTACTTC
TRBV12-3/TRBV12-4,TRBD2,TRBJ2-1,-,CASSLGGGSSFF,TGTGCCAGCAGTTTAGGGGGCGGGAGTTCGTTCTTC
TRBV20-1,-,TRBJ2-6,few,CSAALTGEGSGANVLTF,TGCAGTGCAGCCCTGACAGGGGAGGGTTCTGGGGCCAACGTCCTGACTTTC
TRBV6-2/TRBV6-3,-,TRBJ2-2,-,CASSPWRGNTGELFF,TGTGCCAGCAGCCCCTGGAGGGGGAACACCGGGGAGCTGTTTTTT
TRBV7-3,TRBD1,TRBJ2-7,many,CASSLTGTALTYEQYF,TGTGCCAGCAGCTTAACCGGGACAGCGCTTACCTACGAGCAGTACTTC
TRBV6-1,TRBD2,TRBJ2-1,-,CASSESTSGGTLRQFF,TGCGCCAGCAGTGAGTCAACCAGCGGGGGGACTTTAAGGCAGTTCTTC
TRBV9,-,TRBJ1-1,many,CASSVRLNTEAFF,TGTGCCAGCAGCGTACGGTTGAACACTGAAGCTTTCTTT
TRBV7-2,TRBD1,TRBJ2-7,many,CASSPQGVSYEQYF,TGTGCCAGCAGCCCTCAGGGGGTATCCTACGAGCAGTACTTC
TRBV7-9,-,TRBJ2-7,many,CASSLGAGPYEQYF,TGTGCCAGCAGCTTAGGCGCAGGACCCTACGAGCAGTACTTC
TRBV6-1,-,TRBJ1-4,many,CASSNSVNEKLFF,TGTGCCAGCAGTAACAGCGTAAATGAAAAACTGTTTTTT
TRBV24-1,-,TRBJ2-3,-,CATSDLQGDTDTQYF,TGTGCCACCAGTGATTTGCAAGGGGACACAGATACGCAGTATTTT
TRBV15,TRBD1,TRBJ2-7,few,CATSRLGQGEDEQYF,TGTGCCACCAGCAGGCTGGGACAGGGGGAAGACGAGCAGTACTTC
TRBV7-9,-,TRBJ2-5,-,CASSQGAAQYF,TGTGCCAGCAGCCAAGGCGCAGCCCAGTACTTC
TRBV7-2,-,TRBJ1-1,many,CASSEQQGTEAFF,TGTGCCAGCAGTGAACAACAGGGCACTGAAGCTTTCTTT
TRBV28,TRBD1,TRBJ1-1,many,CASSFIFVAGGVTTEAFF,TGTGCCAGCAGTTTTATTTTCGTGGCAGGGGGGGTTACGACTGAAGCTTTCTTT
TRBV6-1,-,TRBJ1-1,many,CASSVQKSNTEAFF,TGTGCCAGCAGTGTGCAGAAATCGAACACTGAAGCTTTCTTT
TRBV6-1,-,TRBJ2-7,many,CASSEEATWGNEQYF,TGTGCCAGCAGTGAAGAGGCCACCTGGGGCAACGAGCAGTACTTC
TRBV28,TRBD2,TRBJ2-5,many,CASSEPGWRENETQYF,TGTGCCAGCAGTGAGCCGGGGTGGCGGGAGAATGAGACCCAGTACTTC
TRBV30,TRBD1,TRBJ1-4,many,CAWSGDRGIEKLFF,TGTGCCTGGAGCGGGGACAGGGGAATTGAAAAACTGTTTTTT
TRBV7-9,-,TRBJ1-5,-,CASSLAALQGGNQPQHF,TGTGCCAGCAGCTTAGCCGCGTTGCAGGGAGGCAATCAGCCCCAGCATTTT
TRBV20-1,TRBD2,TRBJ2-1,few,CSARIPGLAGGSREQFF,TGCAGTGCTAGGATCCCGGGACTAGCGGGAGGGTCGCGGGAGCAGTTCTTC
TRBV12-3/TRBV12-4,TRBD2,TRBJ2-1,many,CASSLISGTSGNEQFF,TGTGCCAGCAGTTTGATCTCGGGGACTAGCGGCAATGAGCAGTTCTTC